These T cell receptor beta chains were read from a single sample in a study of blood T cell repertoires in COVID-19. Assay used: immunoSEQ multiplex PCR; TCRdb lists only in-frame clones, some missing. The profile shows under 300,000 clones, 86% of them singletons. What was sequenced was peripheral blood. Receptors originate from a woman aged 30 to 39 with active or convalescent COVID-19. Each CDR3 is given without its conserved first and last residue. A row's size may be missing; if present it is once, few, many or a size class.

clone_size v_call cdr3_aa
- TRBV6-2/TRBV6-3 ASSPSGGGKTQY
- TRBV7-9 ASSSGVGAF
few TRBV23-1 ASLRRANTEAF
- TRBV7-8 ASSPRKVGGELF
once TRBV28 ASSFPKVGGGYNEQF
- TRBV18 ASSPGKTSSGNTIY
- TRBV3-1/TRBV3-2 ASSQSVRDTDTQY
- TRBV7-9 ASSSPNNRVYTEAF
- TRBV7-9 ASSSRGQQETQY
- TRBV10-2 ASSDPQQQY
once TRBV28 ASSSPAGVTLGGYT
- TRBV4-1 ASSQDPGQGRTEAF
- TRBV18 ASSPFRKDNEQF
- TRBV27 ASSLGGLLYEQY
- TRBV19 ASSINRLNNSPLH
- TRBV27 ASSLYRSATNEKLF
- TRBV25-1 ASGLAYKETQY
- TRBV24-1 ATSSSGEHEKLF
- TRBV6-2/TRBV6-3 ASSYILAGQETQY
- TRBV19 ASSREVNTEAF
- TRBV28 ASSSHGGTQH
- TRBV19 ASSPGTTNTEAF
- TRBV6-1 ASSEEGVGGGADNEQF
- TRBV9 ASSVEGSGGYNEQF
- TRBV11-3 ASSLPAYEQY
- TRBV19 ASRVRQGENSPLH
once TRBV7-2 ASSPGGSYGYT
- TRBV7-2 ASSLEQGWSEAF
- TRBV10-3 AIKERGSTDTQY
- TRBV28 ASSYTGGNEYGYT
- TRBV6-2/TRBV6-3 ASSDRGRYGYT
- TRBV4-3 ASSQATGANEKLF
once TRBV5-1 ASSLSLTGLGEQY
- TRBV23-1 ASSRDRANTEAF
once TRBV27 ASSIRLNQPQH
- TRBV5-1 ASSYNPDNEQF
- TRBV5-3 ARSLVAGAANYGYT
- TRBV7-2 ASSSDRYYEQY
- TRBV24-1 ATSDGGQGAADTQY
- TRBV6-5 ASSYAPGSAYEQY
- TRBV7-2 ASSLAQPWSSPLH
- TRBV10-2 ASSESTSGRYEQY
few TRBV19 ASSFPGQGVEAF
- TRBV13 ASSASQANEKLF
- TRBV25-1 ASRRGGTQY
few TRBV5-5 ASSLGTGQPQH
- TRBV28 ASSFPGTGGNQPQH
- TRBV5-6 ASNQDRGYGYT
- TRBV10-3 AISEWGTGGDGYGYT
- TRBV9 ASSVHRDSYT
once TRBV5-1 ASSLETRRGYT
- TRBV27 ASSLVFLQRGFYHEQF